Listed here are 20 T cell receptor beta chains from one sample, sequenced in a study of blood T cell repertoires in COVID-19. The data were produced by immunoSEQ multiplex PCR, yet TCRdb's version contains in-frame clones alone and is incomplete. The sample carries roughly 180,000 clones, around four fifths recorded once. Sequencing was carried out using PBMCs or T cells enriched from blood (not recorded which). The origin of the receptors is a woman between 50 and 59 years old in a cohort exposed to, infected with or recovered from COVID-19 (not recorded which).

The chain employs TRBV19 and TRBJ2-3, with 7 positions matching TRBD2. Germline-derived CDR1 and CDR2 are LNHDA and SQIVND (reference sequence). The ends lost 4 bases at V and 1 base at J; junction bases unmatched: 5. This CDR3 is 15 amino acids long. The CDR3 is CASSTYGGGTDTQYF. The CDR3 bases are TGTGCCAGTAGTACCTATGGGGGGGGCACAGATACGCAGTATTTT. Combining the CDR3 with reference TRBV19 and TRBJ2-3 gives the whole variable domain DGGITQSPKYLFRKEGQNVTLSCEQNLNHDAMYWYRQDPGQGLRLIYYSQIVNDFQKGDIAEGYSVSREKKESFPLTVTSAQKNPTAFYLCASSTYGGGTDTQYFGPGTRLTVL.

This chain uses TRBV3-1 (or the pseudogene TRBV3-2) with TRBJ1-1, with no clear D. The CDR3 loop spans 12 amino acids. In germline, CDR1 is LGHDT, CDR2 YNNKEL (reference sequence). Trimming removed 3 bases at V and 9 bases at J, with 11 bases between. The DNA of the CDR3 is TGTGCCAGCAGCCAGACTCTGGAAAAAGCTTTCTTT. It codes for CASSQTLEKAFF.

The genes are TRBV7-2 and TRBJ2-3; 9 bases are a match to TRBD1. The CDR3 totals 15 residues. Germline loops: CDR1 SGHTA, CDR2 FQGNSA. Unmatched junction bases numbered 8, after V lost 5 bases and J lost 5 bases. This chain's CDR3 is CASSRRTGEGDTQYF. Here the CDR3 DNA reads TGTGCCAGCAGCCGCCGGACAGGGGAGGGAGATACGCAGTATTTT.

The rearrangement links TRBV2 to TRBJ1-1, with 7 bases matching TRBD1. Germline CDR1 reads SNHLY; CDR2 reads FYNNEI. Trimming removed 6 bases from V and 0 bases from J; junction bases left unmatched: 4. The CDR3 has 14 residues. CDR3 nucleotide sequence: TGTGCCAGCAGCACGACAGGGATGAACACTGAAGCTTTCTTT. This sequence encodes CASSTTGMNTEAFF.

This chain connects TRBV11-3 to TRBJ2-5; no firm D call. Germline CDR1 SGHNT, CDR2 YENEEA. V was clipped by 1 base and J by 7 bases, with 13 bases between them. CDR3 length equals 14 residues. For the CDR3, the DNA is TGTGCCAGCAGCTTAGGACCACAGAGTGGGACCCAGTACTTC. As protein: CASSLGPQSGTQYF.

This clone came up once. The V gene is TRBV27, the J gene TRBJ1-1; 8 bases align to TRBD1. CDR1 is MNHEY, CDR2 SMNVEV, per germline (reference sequence). CDR3 length equals 18 residues. The V segment lost 6 bases and the J segment 4 bases; nucleotides outside the gene matches: 19. As DNA, the CDR3 is TGTGCCAGCAGAAGGACTCAAACTGTTGGGACAGGTTTCACTGAAGCTTTCTTT. It is translated as CASRRTQTVGTGFTEAFF.

This rearrangement joins TRBV20-1 to TRBJ2-1; TRBD2 might be the D (6 bases). Germline V gives CDR1 DFQATT, CDR2 SNEGSKA (reference sequence). The length of the CDR3 is 18 residues. V was clipped by 3 bases and J by 1 base, with 22 bases between them. The CDR3 DNA sequence: TGCAGTGCTAGTGTGTACGGAGCGGGCATCCGGTCCTACAATGAGCAGTTCTTC. Translating gives CSASVYGAGIRSYNEQFF.

The chain employs TRBV5-8 and TRBJ2-1, with 9 bases identical to TRBD2. CDR1 SGHTS and CDR2 YDEGEE come from the germline V gene. After removal of 6 bases from V and 4 bases from J, the junction contained 11 bases not matched to a gene. The CDR3 is made up of 16 amino acids. The CDR3 coding sequence is TGTGCCAGCAACCCCCCTCTAGCGGGACCATACAATGAGCAGTTCTTC. Residues: CASNPPLAGPYNEQFF.

Here the CDR3 reads CASRLAGGPGNEQFF. CDR3 nucleotides: TGTGCCAGCAGACTAGCGGGAGGGCCAGGGAATGAGCAGTTCTTC. The rearrangement joins TRBV7-8 to TRBJ2-1; the match to TRBD2 covers 13 bases. The CDR3 spans 15 residues. Losses at the gene ends were 6 bases for V and 7 bases for J; bases not matched to a gene: 6. Germline CDR1 reads SGHVS; CDR2 reads FQNEAQ.

This sequence joins TRBV3-1 (or the pseudogene TRBV3-2) and TRBJ1-6; a possible D gene is TRBD1 (5 bases). CDR1 LGHDT and CDR2 YNNKEL come from the germline V gene (reference sequence). V was shortened by 1 base and J by 8 bases, with 12 bases between the two germline ends. This CDR3 contains 15 residues. This chain's CDR3 is CASSQGGRGDSPLHF. CDR3 sequence (DNA): TGTGCCAGCAGCCAAGGGGGGAGGGGAGATTCACCCCTCCACTTT.

The J gene is TRBJ1-1, the V gene TRBV19; 7 bases align to TRBD1. The junction had 1 base not matched to a gene; V was cut back by 4 bases and J by 5 bases. Germline assignment: CDR1 LNHDA and CDR2 SQIVND (reference sequence). This CDR3 region has 12 residues. CDR3 bases: TGTGCCAGTAGTAACAGGGGAACTGAAGCTTTCTTT. Translating it yields CASSNRGTEAFF.

V usage is TRBV7-9 and J usage is TRBJ2-3; 8 bases line up with TRBD1. This CDR3 has 15 residues. V shed 5 bases and J 0 bases; nucleotides not matched to a gene: 4. Per the germline V gene, CDR1 is SEHNR and CDR2 is FQNEAQ (reference sequence). The CDR3 DNA reads as TGTGCCAGCAGCCTCGGACAGGGTAGCACAGATACGCAGTATTTT. Residues: CASSLGQGSTDTQYF.

The CDR3 region has the DNA TGTGCCAGCTCATCCAGGGGACCAGATACGCAGTATTTT. Translation: CASSSRGPDTQYF. The chain carries TRBV18 and TRBJ2-3, with D perhaps matching TRBD1 (6 bases). Trimming pared 5 bases from V and 4 bases from J, leaving 10 bases between. The CDR3 covers 13 residues. CDR1 is KGHSH, CDR2 LQKENI, per germline.

V is TRBV5-1 and J is TRBJ2-3; tentative D call: TRBD1 (6 bases). There are 13 residues in the CDR3. CDR1 and CDR2 (germline): SGHRS, YFSETQ. Trimming took off 4 bases at V and 5 bases at J, with 11 bases between the two ends. The chain's CDR3 is CASSRTGIDTQYF. DNA of the CDR3: TGCGCCAGCAGCCGAACAGGGATAGATACGCAGTATTTT.

This chain connects TRBV3-1 (or the pseudogene TRBV3-2) to TRBJ2-7; tentatively, D is TRBD2 (5 bases). Germline CDR1 LGHDT, CDR2 YNNKEL (reference sequence). The CDR3 length is 15 residues. V lost 1 base, J lost 2 bases, and 12 bases lay in between. The CDR3 DNA reads TGTGCCAGCAGCCAAGGAATCGGACTGACCTACGAGCAGTACTTC. Amino acids: CASSQGIGLTYEQYF.

This clone showed up just a few times. This chain joins TRBV7-2 and TRBJ1-1, with D uncertain. Trimming took off 8 bases at V and 0 bases at J, with 13 bases between the two ends. Germline V lookup: CDR1 SGHTA, CDR2 FQGNSA. This CDR3 region has 14 residues. CDR3 coding DNA: TGTGCCAGCCTACGGGGTACGGTGAACACTGAAGCTTTCTTT. Amino acid sequence: CASLRGTVNTEAFF.

This chain joins TRBV3-1 (or the pseudogene TRBV3-2) and TRBJ2-3; 8 nucleotides align to TRBD2. Germline lookup yields CDR1 LGHDT and CDR2 YNNKEL (reference sequence). The CDR3 sequence is 15 residues long. The V segment lost 1 base and the J segment 2 bases; nucleotides outside the gene matches: 2. The CDR3 sequence is CASSQGLAFTDTQYF. CDR3 in DNA: TGTGCCAGCAGCCAAGGACTAGCGTTCACAGATACGCAGTATTTT.

This clone occurred once. The J gene is TRBJ1-5, the V gene TRBV2; D may be TRBD1 (5 bases). Trimming cost V 3 bases and J 4 bases, with 10 bases left between them. Germline CDR1 SNHLY, CDR2 FYNNEI. This CDR3 is 14 amino acids long. This CDR3 reads CASSEGRKNQPQHF. DNA of the CDR3: TGTGCCAGCAGTGAGGGGCGAAAAAATCAGCCCCAGCATTTT.

The chain links TRBV7-9 to TRBJ1-5; the match to TRBD1 covers 7 bases. CDR1 SEHNR and CDR2 FQNEAQ come from the germline V gene (reference sequence). Losses at the gene ends were 0 bases for V and 5 bases for J; bases not matched to a gene: 1. This CDR3 is built from 14 residues. CDR3 nucleotides: TGTGCCAGCAGCTTAGCAGGGGGCGATCAGCCCCAGCATTTT. It specifies CASSLAGGDQPQHF.

This clone has just one count. The chain is built from TRBV20-1 and TRBJ2-1, with 8 bases identical to TRBD1. The CDR3 has 16 amino acids. Germline-derived CDR1 and CDR2 are DFQATT and SNEGSKA (reference sequence). The V gene end was trimmed by 3 bases and the J gene end by 4 bases; junction bases not matched to a gene: 11. CDR3 nucleotides: TGCAGTGCTAGTAACCCCGAGCAGGGGGCTTACAATGAGCAGTTCTTC. This translates into CSASNPEQGAYNEQFF.